The clone carrying this TCR beta chain was picked up many times. No antigen is known for it. These data belong to a study of memory CD4+ T cells and cytomegalovirus serostatus. Whole-study findings and limits: CD4+ memory repertoires contained about 40% of the 164 reported CMV TCRbeta sequences.

The sort gate was single viable CD3+CD4+CD8-CD45RO+ cells for memory CD4+ T cells. The length of the CDR3 is 13 residues. CDR1 LNHDA and CDR2 SQIVND come from the germline V gene (reference sequence). V lost 4 bases to trimming and J lost 5 bases, with 9 bases between them. Only in-frame clones appear in the TCRdb table, and some are missing; sequencing was by immunoSEQ multiplex PCR. The table shows some 60,000 clones, with 60% to 75% occurring only once. The V gene is TRBV19, the J gene TRBJ1-5; D call uncertain. This sequence was found in an adult in good health and CMV-seropositive. Input material: memory CD4+ T cells from blood. The CDR3 sequence: CASSRGLYQPQHF. CDR3 nucleotide sequence: TGTGCCAGTAGTAGGGGTTTATATCAGCCCCAGCATTTT.